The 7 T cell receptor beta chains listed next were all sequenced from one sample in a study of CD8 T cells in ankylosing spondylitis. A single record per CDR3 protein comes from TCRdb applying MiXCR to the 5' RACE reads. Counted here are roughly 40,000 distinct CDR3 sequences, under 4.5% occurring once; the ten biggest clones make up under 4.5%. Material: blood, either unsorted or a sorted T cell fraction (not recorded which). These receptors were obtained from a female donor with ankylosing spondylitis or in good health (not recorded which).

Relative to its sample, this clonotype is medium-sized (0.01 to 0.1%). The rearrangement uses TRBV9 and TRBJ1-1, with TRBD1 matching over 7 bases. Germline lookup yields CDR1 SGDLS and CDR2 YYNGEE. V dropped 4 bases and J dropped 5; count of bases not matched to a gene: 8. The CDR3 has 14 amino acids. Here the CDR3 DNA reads TGTGCCAGCAGCTCCGGACAGGTGGAAACTGAAGCTTTCTTT. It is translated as CASSSGQVETEAFF.

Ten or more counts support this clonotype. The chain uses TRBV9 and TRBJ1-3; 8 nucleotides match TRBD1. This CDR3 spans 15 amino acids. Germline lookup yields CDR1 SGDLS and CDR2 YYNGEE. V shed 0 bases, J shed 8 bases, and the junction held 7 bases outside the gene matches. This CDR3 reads CASSVGGDRSDTIYF. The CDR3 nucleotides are TGTGCCAGCAGCGTAGGCGGGGACAGGAGCGACACCATATATTTT.

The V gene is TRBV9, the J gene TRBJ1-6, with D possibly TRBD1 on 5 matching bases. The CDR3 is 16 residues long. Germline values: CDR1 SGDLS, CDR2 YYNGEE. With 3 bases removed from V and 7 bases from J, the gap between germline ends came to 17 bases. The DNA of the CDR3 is TGTGCCAGCAGCGCTGACCCGGGACCTAGAAATTCACCCCTCCACTTT. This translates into CASSADPGPRNSPLHF.

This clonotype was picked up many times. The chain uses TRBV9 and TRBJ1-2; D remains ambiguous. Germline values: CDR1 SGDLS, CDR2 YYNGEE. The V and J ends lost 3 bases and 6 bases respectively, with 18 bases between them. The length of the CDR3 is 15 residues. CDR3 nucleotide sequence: TGTGCCAGCAGCGCCAGCCTGCGGAGGGTCCATGGCTACACCTTC. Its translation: CASSASLRRVHGYTF.

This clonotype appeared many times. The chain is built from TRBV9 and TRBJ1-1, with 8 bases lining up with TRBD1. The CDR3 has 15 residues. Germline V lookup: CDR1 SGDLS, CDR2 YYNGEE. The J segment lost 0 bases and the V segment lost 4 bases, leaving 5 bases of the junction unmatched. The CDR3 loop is CASSKTGGVNTEAFF. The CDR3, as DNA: TGTGCCAGCAGCAAAACAGGGGGGGTGAACACTGAAGCTTTCTTT.

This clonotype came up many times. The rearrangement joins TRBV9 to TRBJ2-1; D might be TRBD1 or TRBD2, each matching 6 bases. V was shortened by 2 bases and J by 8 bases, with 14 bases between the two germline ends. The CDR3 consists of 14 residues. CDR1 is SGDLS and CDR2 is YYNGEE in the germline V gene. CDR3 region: CASSVGGLADEQFF. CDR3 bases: TGTGCCAGCAGCGTCGGGGGCTTAGCTGATGAGCAGTTCTTC.

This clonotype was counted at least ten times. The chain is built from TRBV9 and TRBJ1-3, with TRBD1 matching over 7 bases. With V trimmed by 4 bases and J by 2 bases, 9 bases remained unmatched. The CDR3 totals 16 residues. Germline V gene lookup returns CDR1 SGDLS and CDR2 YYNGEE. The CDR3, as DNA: TGTGCCAGCAGCACCCAAGACAGGGCCCCTGGAAACACCATATATTTT. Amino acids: CASSTQDRAPGNTIYF.